The rows below give T cell receptor beta chains drawn from one sample of a study of cytomegalovirus exposure and HLA in healthy donors. TCRdb keeps only in-frame clones here, not all; method: immunoSEQ multiplex PCR. The sample holds roughly 120,000 clones, approximately 80% seen once. Sequencing was carried out using PBMCs. The origin of the receptors is a woman aged 60-70 years in good health and CMV-seropositive. Both conserved end residues are part of each CDR3. The order of the fields is J gene, clone size, D gene, V gene, CDR3 DNA, CDR3 protein. A D gene is named only where the DNA matches it firmly. Where a row states a size, it is once, few, many or the class of an expanded clone; other rows omit it.

j_call: TRBJ1-4; clone_size: -; d_call: -; v_call: TRBV19; cdr3_nt: TGTGCCAGTAGTCAGATCTCAACTAATGAAAAACTGTTTTTT; cdr3_aa: CASSQISTNEKLFF
j_call: TRBJ1-1; clone_size: few; d_call: TRBD1; v_call: TRBV5-1; cdr3_nt: TGCGCCAGCAGCCGCGGACAGGGAAGCCCTGAAGCTTTCTTT; cdr3_aa: CASSRGQGSPEAFF
j_call: TRBJ1-2; clone_size: few; d_call: -; v_call: TRBV19; cdr3_nt: TGTGCCAGTAGTGCAACAGATAAAAGGAGCTACACCTTC; cdr3_aa: CASSATDKRSYTF
j_call: TRBJ2-3; clone_size: -; d_call: TRBD2; v_call: TRBV13; cdr3_nt: TGTGCCAGCAGCTTGGGGGGGGACCCGGGACTAGCGGGAGCTGCAGATACGCAGTATTTT; cdr3_aa: CASSLGGDPGLAGAADTQYF
j_call: TRBJ1-1; clone_size: few; d_call: -; v_call: TRBV5-1; cdr3_nt: TGCGCCAGTAAGACAGTTGGGGCTGAAGCTTTCTTT; cdr3_aa: CASKTVGAEAFF
j_call: TRBJ2-7; clone_size: -; d_call: -; v_call: TRBV9; cdr3_nt: TGTGCCAGCAGCCTCCCGGCTGACTCCTACGAGCAGTACTTC; cdr3_aa: CASSLPADSYEQYF
j_call: TRBJ2-3; clone_size: -; d_call: TRBD2; v_call: TRBV28; cdr3_nt: TGTGCCAGCATGGAGGGACTAGCGGGGGTCAGCACAGATACGCAGTATTTT; cdr3_aa: CASMEGLAGVSTDTQYF
j_call: TRBJ2-7; clone_size: -; d_call: TRBD2; v_call: TRBV28; cdr3_nt: TGTGCCAGCAGTTCGCCGGGACTAGCGGGAAGTCAGCAGTACTTC; cdr3_aa: CASSSPGLAGSQQYF
j_call: TRBJ2-7; clone_size: -; d_call: -; v_call: TRBV30; cdr3_nt: TGTGCCTGGAGTGTAAACGGCAGGGGCGAGCAGTACTTC; cdr3_aa: CAWSVNGRGEQYF
j_call: TRBJ1-6; clone_size: -; d_call: -; v_call: TRBV7-9; cdr3_nt: TGTGCCAGCAGCTTAGGGCCGTCGTCCAATTCACCCCTCCACTTT; cdr3_aa: CASSLGPSSNSPLHF
j_call: TRBJ2-7; clone_size: -; d_call: -; v_call: TRBV11-1; cdr3_nt: TGTGCCAGCAGCGTAGATGTGCCCCGACGGGGGATGAACTCCTACGAGCAGTACTTC; cdr3_aa: CASSVDVPRRGMNSYEQYF
j_call: TRBJ1-1; clone_size: -; d_call: -; v_call: TRBV19; cdr3_nt: TGTGCCAGTAGTATTGTCTTGAACACTGAAGCTTTCTTT; cdr3_aa: CASSIVLNTEAFF
j_call: TRBJ2-1; clone_size: -; d_call: TRBD2; v_call: TRBV4-1; cdr3_nt: TGCGCCAGCAGCCAAGGATCTAGCGGGAGGCGAAGCTCCTACAATGAGCAGTTCTTC; cdr3_aa: CASSQGSSGRRSSYNEQFF
j_call: TRBJ2-1; clone_size: -; d_call: -; v_call: TRBV13; cdr3_nt: TGTGCCAGCAGCCCCACCCTGGGAGAAGGTAATGAGCAGTTCTTC; cdr3_aa: CASSPTLGEGNEQFF
j_call: TRBJ1-5; clone_size: -; d_call: TRBD1; v_call: TRBV5-1; cdr3_nt: TGCGCCAGCAGCTTGGTAGGGGGCCCTAATCAGCCCCAGCATTTT; cdr3_aa: CASSLVGGPNQPQHF
j_call: TRBJ1-2; clone_size: -; d_call: -; v_call: TRBV29-1; cdr3_nt: TGCAGCGCGGACAGTCTTTATGGCTACACCTTC; cdr3_aa: CSADSLYGYTF
j_call: TRBJ1-3; clone_size: -; d_call: -; v_call: TRBV11-2; cdr3_nt: TGTGCCAGCAGCTTAGATCAGGGGAGCTCTGGAAACACCATATATTTT; cdr3_aa: CASSLDQGSSGNTIYF
j_call: TRBJ1-1; clone_size: -; d_call: -; v_call: TRBV25-1; cdr3_nt: TGTGCCAGCACCACCACCTTAAATACAAGGAACACTGAAGCTTTCTTT; cdr3_aa: CASTTTLNTRNTEAFF
j_call: TRBJ2-3; clone_size: few; d_call: -; v_call: TRBV6-6; cdr3_nt: TGTGCCAGCAGTTTCACCCCAGTCAGCACAGATACGCAGTATTTT; cdr3_aa: CASSFTPVSTDTQYF
j_call: TRBJ2-5; clone_size: few; d_call: -; v_call: TRBV19; cdr3_nt: TGTGCCAGTAGTTTTCCGACAGGCGGACAGGAGACCCAGTACTTC; cdr3_aa: CASSFPTGGQETQYF
j_call: TRBJ2-7; clone_size: -; d_call: TRBD2; v_call: TRBV6-1; cdr3_nt: TGTGCCACCACTAGCGGGAGTGGCGAGCAGTACTTC; cdr3_aa: CATTSGSGEQYF
j_call: TRBJ1-2; clone_size: few; d_call: -; v_call: TRBV6-5; cdr3_nt: TGTGCCAGCAGTTACCGAGGAGACGCTAACTATGGCTACACCTTC; cdr3_aa: CASSYRGDANYGYTF
j_call: TRBJ2-7; clone_size: -; d_call: -; v_call: TRBV5-5; cdr3_nt: TGTGCCAGCAGCTTGGTTAGCATCGTCAACGAGCAGTACTTC; cdr3_aa: CASSLVSIVNEQYF
j_call: TRBJ2-1; clone_size: -; d_call: TRBD2; v_call: TRBV10-2; cdr3_nt: TGCGCCAGCAGAGTACCGGGACTAGCGGCAAATGAGCAGTTCTTC; cdr3_aa: CASRVPGLAANEQFF
j_call: TRBJ2-5; clone_size: -; d_call: -; v_call: TRBV2; cdr3_nt: TGTGCCACCGCGGGACAGACGGAGGCTGCCCAGTACTTC; cdr3_aa: CATAGQTEAAQYF
j_call: TRBJ2-5; clone_size: -; d_call: -; v_call: TRBV6-5; cdr3_nt: TGTGCCAGCAGTTACGTAGGCGGAGGGGAGACCCAGTACTTC; cdr3_aa: CASSYVGGGETQYF
j_call: TRBJ2-6; clone_size: -; d_call: TRBD2; v_call: TRBV5-1; cdr3_nt: TGCGCCAGCAGCTTGGATCCAGCGGGAGTTATTGGGGCCAACGTCCTGACTTTC; cdr3_aa: CASSLDPAGVIGANVLTF
j_call: TRBJ1-5; clone_size: -; d_call: TRBD1; v_call: TRBV18; cdr3_nt: TGTGCCAGTTTAATGGACAGGGAACAGCCCCAGCATTTT; cdr3_aa: CASLMDREQPQHF
j_call: TRBJ2-1; clone_size: -; d_call: TRBD2; v_call: TRBV9; cdr3_nt: TGTGCCACCGGGGTTGGGAGGGCCAATAATGAGCAGTTCTTC; cdr3_aa: CATGVGRANNEQFF
j_call: TRBJ2-7; clone_size: once; d_call: -; v_call: TRBV7-3; cdr3_nt: TGTGCCAGCAGCTTACTAGGTTTTAACGAGCAGTACTTC; cdr3_aa: CASSLLGFNEQYF
j_call: TRBJ2-2; clone_size: -; d_call: -; v_call: TRBV6-4; cdr3_nt: TGTGCCAGCAGCCGATCTCCAGGTTTACCCGGGGAGCTGTTTTTT; cdr3_aa: CASSRSPGLPGELFF
j_call: TRBJ2-3; clone_size: -; d_call: -; v_call: TRBV27; cdr3_nt: TGTGCCAGCAGTTCCTCCGGACTGAGGGTGACAGATACGCAGTATTTT; cdr3_aa: CASSSSGLRVTDTQYF
j_call: TRBJ2-7; clone_size: -; d_call: -; v_call: TRBV4-1; cdr3_nt: TGCGCCAGCAGCCATGAGGACACGAGCTCCTACGAGCAGTACTTC; cdr3_aa: CASSHEDTSSYEQYF
j_call: TRBJ2-4; clone_size: -; d_call: -; v_call: TRBV7-9; cdr3_nt: TGTGCCAGCAGCTTAGATCGCGATCAGGGGTCGTATAACATTCAGTACTTC; cdr3_aa: CASSLDRDQGSYNIQYF
j_call: TRBJ2-1; clone_size: -; d_call: -; v_call: TRBV27; cdr3_nt: TGTGCCAGCTCGGCCCCCGGGATATCCTACAATGGGCAGTTCTTC; cdr3_aa: CASSAPGISYNGQFF
j_call: TRBJ1-2; clone_size: -; d_call: TRBD1; v_call: TRBV27; cdr3_nt: TGTGCCAGCAGTCCGTGGGACAGGGTGGAGGATGGCTACACCTTC; cdr3_aa: CASSPWDRVEDGYTF
j_call: TRBJ1-3; clone_size: -; d_call: TRBD1; v_call: TRBV5-4; cdr3_nt: TGTGCCAGCAGCCCCACCCGGTCGGGACAGGGGGCGGGAAACACCATATATTTT; cdr3_aa: CASSPTRSGQGAGNTIYF
j_call: TRBJ2-3; clone_size: -; d_call: TRBD2; v_call: TRBV9; cdr3_nt: TGTGCCAGCAGCGTAGTAGCGGGGGGCACAGATACGCAGTATTTT; cdr3_aa: CASSVVAGGTDTQYF
j_call: TRBJ1-1; clone_size: -; d_call: -; v_call: TRBV6-1; cdr3_nt: TGTGCCAGCAGTGAAGCGGCGGCTAACACTGAAGCTTTCTTT; cdr3_aa: CASSEAAANTEAFF
j_call: TRBJ1-3; clone_size: -; d_call: -; v_call: TRBV5-1; cdr3_nt: TGCGCCAGCAGCTTCGGCGGATTGTCTGGAAACACCATATATTTT; cdr3_aa: CASSFGGLSGNTIYF
j_call: TRBJ2-4; clone_size: -; d_call: TRBD2; v_call: TRBV28; cdr3_nt: TGTGCCAGCAGATCCGGGGGACTAGCGGTAGGGGTAGACATTCAGTACTTC; cdr3_aa: CASRSGGLAVGVDIQYF
j_call: TRBJ2-2; clone_size: -; d_call: -; v_call: TRBV7-2; cdr3_nt: TGTGCCAGCAGCCCCGGGACAACTTACACCGGGGAGCTGTTTTTT; cdr3_aa: CASSPGTTYTGELFF
j_call: TRBJ2-7; clone_size: once; d_call: -; v_call: TRBV18; cdr3_nt: TGTGCCAGCTCACCCCTTAGCGGCACTACCTTCAGCTCCTACGAGCAGTACTTC; cdr3_aa: CASSPLSGTTFSSYEQYF
j_call: TRBJ1-1; clone_size: -; d_call: TRBD1; v_call: TRBV5-4; cdr3_nt: TGTGCCAGCAGCAGACCCGGGACAGGGGAGAGCACTGAAGCTTTCTTT; cdr3_aa: CASSRPGTGESTEAFF
j_call: TRBJ2-1; clone_size: few; d_call: TRBD2; v_call: TRBV7-3; cdr3_nt: TGTGCCAGCAGCCTCGAGCGGGAGGATGAGCAGTTCTTC; cdr3_aa: CASSLEREDEQFF
j_call: TRBJ1-2; clone_size: -; d_call: -; v_call: TRBV29-1; cdr3_nt: TGCACGGTTGTCGGGAGTAACTATGGCTACACCTTC; cdr3_aa: CTVVGSNYGYTF
j_call: TRBJ2-7; clone_size: -; d_call: -; v_call: TRBV6-6; cdr3_nt: TGTGCCAGCAGTTACTCCACTAGAAAGCCATACGAGCAGTACTTC; cdr3_aa: CASSYSTRKPYEQYF
j_call: TRBJ1-4; clone_size: few; d_call: TRBD1; v_call: TRBV2; cdr3_nt: TGTGCCAGCACTGACAGGGTGAGAGAAAAACTGTTTTTT; cdr3_aa: CASTDRVREKLFF
j_call: TRBJ1-3; clone_size: once; d_call: -; v_call: TRBV6-1; cdr3_nt: TGTGCCAGCACGAGGGAGTACCCCGGAAACACCATATATTTT; cdr3_aa: CASTREYPGNTIYF
j_call: TRBJ1-3; clone_size: -; d_call: TRBD1; v_call: TRBV5-1; cdr3_nt: TGCGCCAGCAGCTCACAGACAGGGGGCCGTGGAAACACCATATATTTT; cdr3_aa: CASSSQTGGRGNTIYF
j_call: TRBJ2-1; clone_size: -; d_call: TRBD1; v_call: TRBV5-4; cdr3_nt: TGTGCCAGCAGCTTAGGGCCGGGACAGGCTAACAATGAGCAGTTCTTC; cdr3_aa: CASSLGPGQANNEQFF
j_call: TRBJ2-5; clone_size: -; d_call: -; v_call: TRBV7-9; cdr3_nt: TGTTCCAGCAGCTCCGCTAGCCAAGAGACCCAGTACTTC; cdr3_aa: CSSSSASQETQYF
j_call: TRBJ1-5; clone_size: -; d_call: TRBD1; v_call: TRBV6-1; cdr3_nt: TGTGCCAGCAGTTGGACAGGGGGTAGCAATCAGCCCCAGCATTTT; cdr3_aa: CASSWTGGSNQPQHF
j_call: TRBJ2-7; clone_size: -; d_call: -; v_call: TRBV28; cdr3_nt: TGTGCCAGCAGTTTATCGCCAATCTCCGTGCGCGAGCAGTACTTC; cdr3_aa: CASSLSPISVREQYF